These 5 T cell receptor beta chains were all obtained from the same sample, sequenced in a study of human T cells and chemical hapten exposure. Regarding time point: pre-sensitization, week 0. As to treatment: therapeutic diphenylcyclopropenone sensitization with weekly scalp DPC. TCRdb re-derived calls from the RACE reads in MiXCR, one entry per CDR3 protein. This table holds about 380,000 distinct CDR3 sequences, 4.5% to 5.5% found once. Here the sequenced sample was whole blood, taken in connection with sensitization to the hapten diphenylcyclopropenone (DPC). All receptors derive from a woman between 45 and 65 years old with alopecia areata. Some clones in this sample may be carry-over from other donors' samples.

This clonotype showed up many times. J is TRBJ2-3 and V is TRBV28; tentatively, D is TRBD2 (6 bases). Trimming removed 5 bases from V and 2 bases from J, with 17 bases in between. Germline lookup yields CDR1 MDHEN and CDR2 SYDVKM. The CDR3 totals 16 residues. The CDR3 nucleotides are TGTGCCAGCAGTCCGGGGACTCGATTTGACACAGATACGCAGTATTTT. Its protein product is CASSPGTRFDTDTQYF.

This clonotype was seen a few times. The V and J genes are TRBV6-5 and TRBJ2-7; 11 bases map to TRBD1. CDR1 is MNHEY, CDR2 SVGAGI, per germline. The trim removed 7 bases at V and 4 bases at J, leaving 6 bases unmatched. The length of the CDR3 is 14 residues. The CDR3, as DNA: TGTGCCAGCAAAACCGGGACAGGGGGATACGAGCAGTACTTC. It codes for CASKTGTGGYEQYF.

V usage is TRBV18 and J usage is TRBJ2-7; D is ambiguous. The CDR3 is 15 amino acids. From germline, CDR1 is KGHSH and CDR2 LQKENI. V was clipped by 2 bases and J by 3 bases, with 14 bases between them. The CDR3 loop is CASSPNPIKGYEQYF. CDR3 sequence (DNA): TGTGCCAGCTCACCAAACCCGATCAAGGGCTACGAGCAGTACTTC.

This clonotype was seen only a few times. The chain joins TRBV4-2 to TRBJ1-4; no clear D gene. V was cut by 2 bases and J by 5 bases, with 6 bases left in between. The CDR3 runs to 13 residues. Germline lookup yields CDR1 LGHNA and CDR2 YNFKEQ. In nucleotides, the CDR3 is TGTGCCAGCAGCCAACAAGGAAATGAAAAACTGTTTTTT. Its translation: CASSQQGNEKLFF.

The sample holds a few counts of this clonotype. The chain combines TRBV12-3 or TRBV12-4 with TRBJ1-2, with 9 bases aligning to TRBD1. The V segment lost 5 bases and the J segment 3 bases; nucleotides outside the gene matches: 7. The CDR3 extends over 15 amino acids. In DNA, the CDR3 is TGTGCCAGCAGTCAAACAGGGGGCTCTGACTATGGCTACACCTTC. It specifies CASSQTGGSDYGYTF.